The sequence of this TCR beta chain was determined in a study of T cells of healthy individuals. Between the trimmed V and J ends, which lost 2 bases and 6 bases, there was a span of 13 bases. The CDR3 has 14 amino acids. TCRdb fed the 5' RACE reads into MiXCR, producing one record per CDR3 protein. This table has about 96,000 distinct CDR3 sequences, 15% to 20% appearing once. This sequence was found in a human donor in good health. The rearrangement links TRBV12-3 or TRBV12-4 to TRBJ1-2, with no clear D. CDR3: CASSLRRVIDGYTF. The CDR3 DNA is TGTGCCAGCAGTTTACGTCGGGTGATAGATGGCTACACCTTC.